What follows are 9 T cell receptor beta chains derived from one specimen sequenced in a study of T cells in tuberculosis. The data were produced by immunoSEQ multiplex PCR, yet TCRdb's version contains in-frame clones alone and is incomplete. The sample includes roughly 33,000 clones, roughly nine tenths of them seen just once. Sequenced material: PBMCs. Receptors originate from a donor aged 10-29 years with latent tuberculosis or without tuberculosis infection.

This chain connects TRBV28 to TRBJ1-2; 7 nucleotides match TRBD1. V lost 5 bases, J lost 6 bases, and 6 bases stayed unmatched. Looked up from germline, CDR1 is MDHEN and CDR2 is SYDVKM. The CDR3 totals 13 residues. CDR3 in DNA: TGTGCCAGCAGTCCCCGAAGGGGGCATGGCTACACCTTC. This translates into CASSPRRGHGYTF.

The V gene is TRBV18, the J gene TRBJ2-5; D is ambiguous. The germline gives CDR1 KGHSH, CDR2 LQKENI. The length of the CDR3 is 13 residues. The ends were cut back, 3 bases at V and 1 base at J, with 6 bases in the middle. The CDR3 DNA sequence: TGTGCCAGCTCACCCCTATTCCAAGAGACCCAGTACTTC. Amino acids: CASSPLFQETQYF.

J is TRBJ1-6 and V is TRBV9, with a tentative D call TRBD1 (6 bases). The germline V gene encodes CDR1 SGDLS and CDR2 YYNGEE. The CDR3 is 15 amino acids. V dropped 4 bases and J dropped 7 bases, with 15 bases sitting between them. This CDR3 reads CASSSLQGFNSPLHF. CDR3 nucleotides: TGTGCCAGCAGCTCCCTACAGGGTTTCAATTCACCCCTCCACTTT.

This clone was counted a few times. This rearrangement joins TRBV19 to TRBJ1-1; no clear D gene. V was clipped by 3 bases and J by 11 bases, with 13 bases between them. Germline CDR1 and CDR2: LNHDA and SQIVND (reference sequence). This CDR3 contains 12 residues. The CDR3 here is CASSIPDETAFF. CDR3 sequence (DNA): TGTGCCAGTAGTATCCCCGACGAGACTGCTTTCTTT. The whole variable domain, remainder taken from reference TRBV19 and TRBJ1-1, is DGGITQSPKYLFRKEGQNVTLSCEQNLNHDAMYWYRQDPGQGLRLIYYSQIVNDFQKGDIAEGYSVSREKKESFPLTVTSAQKNPTAFYLCASSIPDETAFFGQGTRLTVV.

The chain links TRBV4-1 to TRBJ1-4; TRBD1 aligns across 7 bases. This CDR3 spans 16 amino acids. Losses at the gene ends were 8 bases for V and 0 bases for J; bases not matched to a gene: 9. Germline-derived CDR1 and CDR2 are MGHRA and YSYEKL. In DNA, the CDR3 is TGCGCCAGCGCTCGACAGGGACTTACAACTAATGAAAAACTGTTTTTT. Translation gives CASARQGLTTNEKLFF.

The chain links TRBV27 to TRBJ1-1, with TRBD1 identical over 9 bases. CDR1 is MNHEY, CDR2 SMNVEV, per germline (reference sequence). Trimming removed 3 bases from V and 0 bases from J; junction bases left unmatched: 8. This CDR3 comprises 17 residues. CDR3 in amino acids: CASSFGTGSMMNTEAFF. The CDR3, as DNA: TGTGCCAGCAGTTTCGGGACAGGGTCTATGATGAACACTGAAGCTTTCTTT.

J is TRBJ2-7 and V is TRBV5-4, with D possibly matching TRBD1 (6 bases). Looked up from germline, CDR1 is SGHNT and CDR2 is YYREEE (reference sequence). The CDR3 runs to 14 residues. The ends were cut back, 2 bases at V and 2 bases at J, with 11 bases in the middle. The CDR3 region is CASSLNRDTYEQYF. The CDR3 DNA reads as TGTGCCAGCAGCTTAAACAGGGACACCTACGAGCAGTACTTC.

V and J are TRBV19 and TRBJ1-5; 7 bases align to TRBD1. The CDR3 loop spans 15 amino acids. Germline V CDR1 and CDR2: LNHDA, SQIVND (reference sequence). The V and J ends lost 3 bases and 2 bases, in that order; junction bases with no gene match: 4. CDR3 bases: TGTGCCAGTAGTATTTACAGGGGTGGCAATCAGCCCCAGCATTTT. Protein product: CASSIYRGGNQPQHF.

This chain uses TRBV20-1 with TRBJ2-7; TRBD1 might be the D (5 bases). From germline, CDR1 is DFQATT and CDR2 SNEGSKA (reference sequence). The CDR3 is 11 amino acids. V lost 6 bases to trimming and J lost 4 bases, with 10 bases between them. The chain's CDR3 is CSARRGYEQYF. CDR3 DNA sequence: TGCAGTGCCCGTAGGGGTTACGAGCAGTACTTC.